The clone carrying this TCR beta chain has a handful of counts. The target antigen is unknown. Each person with ophthalmopathy scored at least 3 on the Clinical Activity Score, reached NOSPECS grade 4 or higher, and had been ill under 3 months. The diagnostic basis comprised clinical symptoms, serum thyroxine and TRAb, thyroid ultrasound and orbital computed tomography. What was amplified from RNA transcripts were TCR beta CDR3 regions. The HTBI set primed first-round TCR CDR3 RT-PCR. MiXCR, run by TCRdb on the multiplex PCR reads, gives a single entry per CDR3 protein. The table records 450,000 to 550,000 distinct CDR3 sequences, 24% of them present only once. The sample originates from a study of T cells in Graves' hyperthyroidism and ophthalmopathy. Notes on the study in general: Ophthalmopathy and stable hyperthyroidism were separated by a 13 V-J model. Ophthalmopathy was identified by the model a median approximately 6.9 months ahead of onset.

Source material: blood. This sequence originates from a woman in her thirties with Graves' ophthalmopathy.

The CDR3 sequence: CASSHPGTGGYTF. DNA for the CDR3: TGCGCCAGCAGCCATCCCGGGACGGGAGGCTACACCTTC. The gene calls are TRBV4-1 and TRBJ1-2; possible D gene TRBD1, 5 bases. V was trimmed by 3 bases and J by 8 bases, leaving 13 bases between them. Per the germline V gene, CDR1 is MGHRA and CDR2 is YSYEKL. This CDR3 is built from 13 residues.